The 14 T cell receptor beta chains presented below share a single source sample, sequenced in a study of cytomegalovirus exposure and HLA in healthy donors. PCR employed 60 Vbeta and 13 Jbeta primers. Only in-frame clones appear in the TCRdb table, and some are missing; sequencing was by immunoSEQ multiplex PCR. The data show 90,000 to 130,000 clones, around three quarters seen once. Material for sequencing was PBMCs. These receptors all come from a woman aged 25 to 39 in good health and CMV-seronegative.

The chain combines TRBV6-5 with TRBJ2-1; 7 bases align to TRBD2. CDR3 size: 16 residues. The germline V gene has CDR1 MNHEY and CDR2 SVGAGI. The V segment lost 0 bases and the J segment 10 bases; nucleotides outside the gene matches: 12. CDR3 in DNA: TGTGCCAGCAGTTACTCCCTTATTGGGGAGGGAGGAGAGCAGTTCTTC. Amino acid sequence: CASSYSLIGEGGEQFF.

This clone was observed a handful of times. The chain has TRBV2 and TRBJ1-5, with 7 bases matching TRBD1. After removal of 3 bases from V and 2 bases from J, the junction contained 4 bases not matched to a gene. This CDR3 has 15 amino acids. Germline V lookup: CDR1 SNHLY, CDR2 FYNNEI. Here the CDR3 DNA reads TGTGCCAGCAGTGACTGGACAGGAGGCAATCAGCCCCAGCATTTT. Protein sequence: CASSDWTGGNQPQHF.

V and J are TRBV27 and TRBJ1-4; 8 positions agree with TRBD1. The CDR3 extends over 14 amino acids. V gave up 11 bases and J gave up 3 bases; unmatched junction bases: 8. CDR1 is MNHEY and CDR2 is SMNVEV in the germline V gene (reference sequence). The CDR3 region is CAVRSGGSNEKLFF. CDR3 nucleotides: TGTGCCGTCCGTTCAGGGGGCTCTAATGAAAAACTGTTTTTT.

V gene TRBV25-1 combines with J gene TRBJ2-3, with D possibly TRBD1 on 6 matching bases. The V end lost 7 bases, the J end lost 4 bases, and 12 bases lay between the germline ends. CDR1 MGHDK and CDR2 SYGVNS come from the germline V gene. The CDR3 is 13 amino acids. The DNA of the CDR3 is TGTGCCAGCACCAAAACAGGGCCAGATACGCAGTATTTT. Residues: CASTKTGPDTQYF.

A few counts support this clone. The V call is TRBV5-4, the J call TRBJ1-1; the D gene is possibly TRBD1 (5 bases). Germline values: CDR1 SGHNT, CDR2 YYREEE (reference sequence). V was pared by 4 bases and J by 3 bases, with 16 bases between. This CDR3 spans 15 amino acids. The CDR3 nucleotides are TGTGCCAGCAGCATCGATCAGGGTACCGACACTGAAGCTTTCTTT. Translation: CASSIDQGTDTEAFF.

The chain couples TRBV5-1 to TRBJ1-2; D is ambiguous. V lost 3 bases, J lost 8 bases, and 14 bases lay in between. This CDR3 spans 13 amino acids. Germline V gene data show CDR1 as SGHRS and CDR2 as YFSETQ. The CDR3 sequence is CASSSQEAGGYTF. CDR3 DNA: TGCGCCAGCAGCTCGCAGGAAGCCGGAGGCTACACCTTC.

This chain connects TRBV6-1 to TRBJ1-4, with 7 bases that match TRBD1. The CDR3 spans 14 residues. V lost 8 bases and J lost 3; bases outside the gene matches: 6. Germline CDR1 reads MNHNS; CDR2 reads SASEGT. In nucleotides, the CDR3 is TGTGCCAGCTCAACAGGGGATCCTAATGAAAAACTGTTTTTT. Protein sequence: CASSTGDPNEKLFF.

V is TRBV19 and J is TRBJ1-5, with 8 bases fitting TRBD1. Germline values: CDR1 LNHDA, CDR2 SQIVND (reference sequence). Trimming took 6 bases from V and 3 from J; bases not matched to a gene: 7. The CDR3 is made up of 15 amino acids. The CDR3, as DNA: TGTGCCAGTAGGTCGTCAGGGGGCTACAATCAGCCCCAGCATTTT. Protein product: CASRSSGGYNQPQHF.

The chain recombines TRBV6-1 with TRBJ2-7; no clear D gene. The germline V and J ends were trimmed by 1 base and 6 bases, with 10 bases remaining between them. Germline lookup yields CDR1 MNHNS and CDR2 SASEGT. This CDR3 is built from 13 residues. The CDR3 DNA reads TGTGCCAGCAGTGAAGTGCTGGGCAGCGAGCAGTACTTC. Translation gives CASSEVLGSEQYF.

This chain links TRBV30 with TRBJ2-7; TRBD1 matches 9 bases. This CDR3 spans 15 amino acids. Germline V CDR1 and CDR2: GTSNPN, SVGIG (reference sequence). Germline trimming cut 6 bases from V and 3 bases from J; bases unmatched to any gene: 12. The CDR3 reads CACLGTGKVVYEQYF. CDR3 DNA: TGTGCCTGCCTTGGGACAGGGAAAGTAGTCTACGAGCAGTACTTC.

This clone came up once. The V call is TRBV13, the J call TRBJ2-1; 9 bases are shared with TRBD1. V gave up 4 bases and J gave up 5 bases; unmatched junction bases: 6. The CDR3 is 15 amino acids. Germline lookup yields CDR1 PRHDT and CDR2 FYEKMQ (reference sequence). The CDR3 DNA is TGTGCCAGCAGCTCCCCGGGACAGGGCAACAATGAGCAGTTCTTC. Translation: CASSSPGQGNNEQFF.

CDR3 protein: CASSIVGADTEAFF. DNA of the CDR3: TGTGCCAGTAGTATAGTAGGGGCGGACACTGAAGCTTTCTTT. The rearrangement uses TRBV19 and TRBJ1-1; a possible D gene is TRBD1 (5 bases). The CDR3 loop spans 14 amino acids. V dropped 1 base and J dropped 3 bases, with 9 bases sitting between them. CDR1 is LNHDA and CDR2 is SQIVND in the germline V gene (reference sequence).

The rearrangement joins TRBV4-1 to TRBJ1-1, with D uncertain. With 0 bases removed from V and 2 bases from J, the gap between germline ends came to 4 bases. This CDR3 is 13 amino acids long. Germline V gene data show CDR1 as MGHRA and CDR2 as YSYEKL. CDR3 amino acids: CASSQDGNTEAFF. CDR3 in DNA: TGCGCCAGCAGCCAAGACGGTAACACTGAAGCTTTCTTT.

There are a few counts of this clone. The J gene is TRBJ2-3, the V gene TRBV19; the match to TRBD2 covers 10 bases. The CDR3 is 16 residues long. V lost 6 bases to trimming and J lost 2 bases; unmatched junction nucleotides: 8. Germline lookup yields CDR1 LNHDA and CDR2 SQIVND (reference sequence). CDR3 nucleotide sequence: TGTGCCAGTAGCCCGGGACTAGCGCCTACCACAGATACGCAGTATTTT. Amino acid sequence: CASSPGLAPTTDTQYF.